A selection of T cell receptor beta chains follows, all from one sample in a study of PD-1 blockade in classical Hodgkin lymphoma. Using immunoSEQ multiplex PCR, the repertoire was profiled, and TCRdb retains in-frame clones only, with some absent. The table shows 57,000 or so clones, with about 91% occurring only once. The source material was peripheral blood mononuclear cells (PBMCs), sampled at baseline. The receptors derive from a human donor with classical Hodgkin lymphoma. CDR3s include the opening cysteine and the closing phenylalanine or tryptophan.

cdr3_aa,j_call,v_call
CASSIMAVSTDTQYF,TRBJ2-3,TRBV19
CASRTPTGELFF,TRBJ2-2,TRBV10-2
CASRTGTGGRNTQYF,TRBJ2-3,TRBV5-1
CATDSGRADTQYF,TRBJ2-3,TRBV7-9
CASSLLLDRFPNTGELFF,TRBJ2-2,TRBV5-1
CASSLSGGANTQYF,TRBJ2-3,TRBV6-4
CASSAPSGPSYEQYF,TRBJ2-7,TRBV9
CASSPGQKERRSSYEQYF,TRBJ2-7,TRBV9
CASSSMAGGWGYTF,TRBJ1-2,TRBV5-4
CASSRVQYMGLTF,TRBJ1-2,TRBV5-6
CAWSVRGSDGPQHF,TRBJ1-5,TRBV30
CASSLVWARRTEAFF,TRBJ1-1,TRBV7-9
CASRRDRGSYGYTF,TRBJ1-2,TRBV6-5
CASSPLQVGAYEQYF,TRBJ2-7,TRBV18
CASSESSGYFFHNEQFF,TRBJ2-1,TRBV9
CASSRAMDRGYSYTF,TRBJ1-2,TRBV5-1
CASSQAGPREAFF,TRBJ1-1,TRBV4-1
CASSPLGDSYGYTF,TRBJ1-2,TRBV18
CASSWGQGVGGYTF,TRBJ1-2,TRBV7-9
CASSPEQLIRTDTQYF,TRBJ2-3,TRBV18
CASIFGRGASTDTQYF,TRBJ2-3,TRBV7-8